Following are 24 T cell receptor beta chains from one sample sequenced in a study of T cells in Graves' hyperthyroidism and ophthalmopathy. Researchers amplified the TCR beta CDR3 regions from RNA transcripts. First-round RT-PCR with HTBI primers amplified the TCR CDR3 region. From the multiplex PCR reads, TCRdb called clonotypes with MiXCR, one entry per CDR3 protein. The sample lists about 250,000 distinct CDR3 sequences, 20% to 25% occurring once. The sequenced sample consisted of blood. These receptors were taken from a young man with Graves' ophthalmopathy.

The chain recombines TRBV20-1 with TRBJ2-1, with 9 nucleotides matching TRBD2. The V gene's germline CDR1 is DFQATT and CDR2 SNEGSKA (reference sequence). This CDR3 region has 14 residues. The chain's CDR3 is CRPGGAGGLNEQFF. As DNA, the CDR3 is TGCAGACCTGGGGGGGCGGGAGGGCTCAATGAGCAGTTCTTC.

The gene calls are TRBV30 and TRBJ2-5; D gene ambiguous. The length of the CDR3 is 12 residues. Trimming pared 3 bases from V and 5 bases from J, leaving 10 bases between. Germline V gives CDR1 GTSNPN, CDR2 SVGIG (reference sequence). As DNA, the CDR3 is TGTGCCTGGAGGCCAATAGGGGAGACCCAGTACTTC. Its protein product is CAWRPIGETQYF.

This clonotype was observed at least ten times. The chain links TRBV11-3 to TRBJ1-6; the D is unclear. The CDR3 is 19 residues long. CDR1 and CDR2 (germline): SGHNT, YENEEA. V was trimmed by 2 bases and J by 5 bases, leaving 22 bases between them. The CDR3 DNA reads as TGTGCCAGCAGCTTATCCTCGGACCAAGGGTTTGGACATAATTCACCCCTCCACTTT. This sequence encodes CASSLSSDQGFGHNSPLHF.

This clonotype was seen only a few times. V is TRBV28 and J is TRBJ2-3, with D perhaps TRBD2 (5 bases). The V and J ends lost 8 bases and 0 bases respectively, with 18 bases between them. Germline V lookup: CDR1 MDHEN, CDR2 SYDVKM. The CDR3 length is 16 residues. The CDR3, as DNA: TGTGCCAGCGGTGGAGCGGTTTCTGCTAGCACAGATACGCAGTATTTT. Translation gives CASGGAVSASTDTQYF.

This clonotype was found a few times. J is TRBJ1-5 and V is TRBV12-3 or TRBV12-4, with D uncertain. There are 13 residues in the CDR3. Trimming shortened V by 5 bases and J by 3 bases, and 8 bases separated the two germline ends. Here the CDR3 DNA reads TGTGCCAGCAGTCCTGGTCCCAATCAGCCCCAGCATTTT. This encodes CASSPGPNQPQHF.

This clonotype was detected ten times or more. Here the CDR3 DNA reads TGTGCCAGCAGCTTTAGGGGGAAGGAGACCCAGTACTTC. Protein sequence: CASSFRGKETQYF. The V and J genes are TRBV11-2 and TRBJ2-5; weak D call: TRBD1 (6 bases). This CDR3 region has 13 residues. V shed 3 bases and J shed 5 bases, with 10 bases lying between them. The germline CDR1 and CDR2 sequences are SGHAT and FQNNGV.

This clonotype came up a few times. The CDR3 protein is CATSDFVDSGGQYF. The CDR3 DNA reads as TGTGCCACCAGTGATTTCGTGGACAGCGGAGGGCAGTACTTC. The rearrangement links TRBV24-1 to TRBJ2-7, with D perhaps matching TRBD1 (6 bases). The CDR3 is 14 residues long. Germline loops: CDR1 KGHDR, CDR2 SFDVKD. V shed 1 base and J shed 9 bases, with 15 bases lying between them.

This sequence joins TRBV6-1 and TRBJ1-1; the D is unclear. CDR3 length: 14 amino acids. The germline CDR1 and CDR2 sequences are MNHNS and SASEGT. Trimming took 7 bases from V and 4 from J, leaving 16 bases between them. CDR3 sequence: CASTGNTAGTEAFF. The CDR3 nucleotides read TGTGCCAGCACTGGCAATACAGCCGGCACTGAAGCTTTCTTT.

This clonotype was found many times. This chain uses TRBV12-3 or TRBV12-4 with TRBJ2-7, with 7 bases that match TRBD1. There are 14 residues in the CDR3. The V gene end was trimmed by 6 bases and the J gene end by 2 bases; junction bases not matched to a gene: 7. CDR3 protein: CASSNLGTAYEQYF. The CDR3 nucleotides are TGTGCCAGCAGCAATCTAGGGACAGCCTACGAGCAGTACTTC.

This clonotype has just a few counts. V is TRBV14 and J is TRBJ1-2, with D possibly matching TRBD1 (5 bases). This CDR3 is 15 amino acids long. The germline gives CDR1 SGHDN, CDR2 FVKESK. V lost 0 bases and J 8 bases, leaving 16 bases between the germline ends. The CDR3 sequence: CASSQDSARAGGYTF. The DNA of the CDR3 is TGTGCCAGCAGCCAAGATTCCGCCAGGGCCGGCGGCTACACCTTC. The full variable domain, rest sourced from reference TRBV14 and TRBJ1-2, is EAGVTQFPSHSVIEKGQTVTLRCDPISGHDNLYWYRRVMGKEIKFLLHFVKESKQDESGMPNNRFLAERTGGTYSTLKVQPAELEDSGVYFCASSQDSARAGGYTFGSGTRLTVV.

This chain connects TRBV28 to TRBJ2-2; 9 bases agree with TRBD1. After removal of 7 bases from V and 6 bases from J, the junction contained 9 bases not matched to a gene. The germline V gene encodes CDR1 MDHEN and CDR2 SYDVKM. The CDR3 totals 15 residues. The CDR3 coding sequence is TGTGCCAGCATCGAAAGGACAGGGGCTGCCGGGGAGCTGTTTTTT. This translates into CASIERTGAAGELFF.

This clonotype was seen a handful of times. This sequence joins TRBV7-9 and TRBJ1-2; TRBD1 matches at 7 bases. Germline lookup yields CDR1 SEHNR and CDR2 FQNEAQ (reference sequence). V trimming: 4 bases; J trimming: 3 bases; junction bases outside the gene matches: 11. This CDR3 contains 16 residues. Here the CDR3 DNA reads TGTGCCAGCAGCTCGCGGGGCAGGGGGGATTACTATGGCTACACCTTC. As protein: CASSSRGRGDYYGYTF.

This clonotype has at least ten counts. V gene TRBV2 combines with J gene TRBJ1-5; D remains ambiguous. Between the trimmed V and J ends, which lost 5 bases and 2 bases, there was a span of 10 bases. This CDR3 has 14 residues. Looked up from germline, CDR1 is SNHLY and CDR2 is FYNNEI. The CDR3 spells CASSRGEGNQPQHF. DNA for the CDR3: TGTGCCAGCAGTCGTGGGGAAGGCAATCAGCCCCAGCATTTT. The full variable domain, in which reference TRBV2 and TRBJ1-5 provide the parts outside the CDR3, is EPEVTQTPSHQVTQMGQEVILRCVPISNHLYFYWYRQILGQKVEFLVSFYNNEISEKSEIFDDQFSVERPDGSNFTLKIRSTKLEDSAMYFCASSRGEGNQPQHFGDGTRLSIL.

This chain joins TRBV11-3 and TRBJ2-5; the D is unclear. The germline V and J ends were trimmed by 10 bases and 0 bases, with 12 bases remaining between them. There are 13 residues in the CDR3. Germline lookup yields CDR1 SGHNT and CDR2 YENEEA. The CDR3 DNA follows: TGTGCCACTCAACCCACGTACCAAGAGACCCAGTACTTC. Translating it yields CATQPTYQETQYF.

A remark on this clonotype: A much bigger clone sits one base away, suggesting this may be a read error. The rearrangement joins TRBV3-1 to TRBJ2-5; TRBD2 aligns across 10 bases. CDR1 is LGHDT and CDR2 is YNNKEL in the germline V gene (reference sequence). Germline trimming cut 0 bases from V and 5 bases from J; bases unmatched to any gene: 6. This CDR3 is built from 16 residues. CDR3 sequence: CASSQELAGAAETQYF. Written as DNA, the CDR3 is TGTGCCAGCAGCCAAGAGCTAGCGGGAGCGGCGGAGACCCAGTACTTC.

This clonotype was counted ten times or more. This chain connects TRBV11-3 to TRBJ2-4; perhaps TRBD2 as D (6 bases). Per germline, CDR1 SGHNT and CDR2 YENEEA. The ends were cut back, 4 bases at V and 0 bases at J, with 7 bases in the middle. The CDR3 runs 14 residues. CDR3 nucleotide sequence: TGTGCCAGCAGCTCGGGGGTAGCCAAAAACATTCAGTACTTC. It codes for CASSSGVAKNIQYF.

V and J are TRBV27 and TRBJ2-7; D remains unclear. Germline lookup yields CDR1 MNHEY and CDR2 SMNVEV (reference sequence). The V gene lost 7 bases and the J gene lost 0 bases, with 10 bases spanning the gap. The CDR3 length is 13 residues. CDR3 sequence: CASTSSSSYEQYF. The CDR3 bases are TGTGCCAGCACCTCAAGCTCCTCCTACGAGCAGTACTTC.

This chain links TRBV2 with TRBJ1-5, with D perhaps matching TRBD1 (5 bases). This CDR3 contains 21 residues. From germline, CDR1 is SNHLY and CDR2 FYNNEI. V lost 5 bases to trimming and J lost 0 bases, with 29 bases between them. CDR3 DNA sequence: TGTGCCAGCAGTTCTTGGCCGAGACAGCGCTTCAAAGACGATAGCAATCAGCCCCAGCATTTT. This gives the protein CASSSWPRQRFKDDSNQPQHF.

In its sample, this clonotype was seen many times. The chain combines TRBV5-1 with TRBJ1-1, with a possible D match to TRBD1 (6 bases). CDR1 is SGHRS and CDR2 is YFSETQ in the germline V gene. The CDR3 contains 12 residues. V was pared by 5 bases and J by 3 bases, with 8 bases between. The CDR3 loop is CASRDSYTEAFF. DNA for the CDR3: TGCGCCAGCAGGGACAGTTACACTGAAGCTTTCTTT.

This clonotype has ten or more counts. The chain links TRBV20-1 to TRBJ1-2; 7 bases agree with TRBD1. Germline CDR1 reads DFQATT; CDR2 reads SNEGSKA (reference sequence). V gave up 2 bases and J gave up 5 bases; unmatched junction bases: 11. The length of the CDR3 is 15 residues. The CDR3 DNA sequence: TGCAGTGCTAGACCCCCTTCCAGGGGGGTGTATGGCTACACCTTC. It yields the protein CSARPPSRGVYGYTF.

Note on this clonotype: This may stem from a read error, because a much larger clone lies one nucleotide away. This chain joins TRBV2 and TRBJ2-1; unclear D gene. Trimming left V 8 bases short and J 10 bases short, with 12 bases between. CDR1 is SNHLY and CDR2 is FYNNEI in the germline V gene. CDR3 length: 11 amino acids. This CDR3 reads CASSYGPEQFF. The CDR3 coding sequence is TGTGCCAGCTCCTACGGGCCGGAGCAGTTCTTC.

The table lists this clonotype with a few counts. The chain uses TRBV20-1 and TRBJ2-5; the match to TRBD1 covers 7 bases. With 1 base clipped from V and 4 bases from J, the junction kept 6 bases outside the gene matches. The CDR3 length is 14 residues. Germline assignment: CDR1 DFQATT and CDR2 SNEGSKA (reference sequence). The CDR3 reads CSARAGGTRETQYF. In DNA, the CDR3 is TGCAGTGCTAGAGCAGGGGGTACACGAGAGACCCAGTACTTC.

The chain recombines TRBV12-3 or TRBV12-4 with TRBJ2-3; D gene unclear. The CDR3 is made up of 14 amino acids. V was trimmed by 7 bases and J by 6 bases, leaving 17 bases between them. The DNA for the CDR3 is TGTGCCAGCAAGATACGCCACATTGGTGATACGCAGTATTTT. Residues: CASKIRHIGDTQYF.

This clonotype turned up a few times. The rearrangement joins TRBV29-1 to TRBJ2-1; either TRBD1 or TRBD2 may supply D (5 bases each). V was pared by 7 bases and J by 4 bases, with 17 bases between. Per germline, CDR1 SQVTM and CDR2 ANQGSEA. The CDR3 length is 14 residues. CDR3 DNA: TGCAGCGCCCCCGGGGCAGACTGGTACAATGAGCAGTTCTTC. As protein: CSAPGADWYNEQFF.